The clone carrying this TCR beta chain was counted once. The CDR3 has 14 residues. Germline loops: CDR1 SNHLY, CDR2 FYNNEI. V shed 4 bases and J shed 6 bases, with 13 bases lying between them. This sample was taken from a study of cytomegalovirus exposure and HLA in healthy donors. Sequenced by immunoSEQ multiplex PCR; TCRdb stores in-frame clones only, minus some. The repertoire has about 200,000 clones, around 86% of them found once; the top ten carry roughly 2%. The TCR sequence derives from a woman between 18 and 29 years old in good health and CMV-seropositive. Input material: PBMCs. The chain employs TRBV2 and TRBJ1-5; D might be TRBD1 (5 bases). The CDR3 nucleotides read TGTGCCAGCAGTGGCGGGGGGGGTACTCAGCCCCAGCATTTT. Its translation: CASSGGGGTQPQHF.